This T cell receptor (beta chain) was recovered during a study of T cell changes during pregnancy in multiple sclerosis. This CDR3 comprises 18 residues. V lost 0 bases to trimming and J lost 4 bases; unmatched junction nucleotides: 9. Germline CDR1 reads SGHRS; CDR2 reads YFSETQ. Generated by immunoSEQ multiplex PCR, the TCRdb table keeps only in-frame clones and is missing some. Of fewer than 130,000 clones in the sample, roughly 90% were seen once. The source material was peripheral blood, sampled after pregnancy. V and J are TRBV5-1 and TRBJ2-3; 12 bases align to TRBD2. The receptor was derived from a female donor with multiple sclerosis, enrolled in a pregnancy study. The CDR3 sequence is CASSLVPRTSGASDTQYF. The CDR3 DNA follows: TGCGCCAGCAGCTTGGTCCCCAGGACTAGCGGGGCCTCAGATACGCAGTATTTT.